This T cell receptor beta chain was recorded in a study of T-cell memory formation after mild COVID-19. Study-wide context: Largely, TCR clusters stayed within a single donor.

V lost 3 bases and J 2 bases, leaving 8 bases between the germline ends. The germline V gene encodes CDR1 KGHSH and CDR2 LQKENI. The CDR3 runs 13 residues. This clonotype was seen a handful of times. What it binds is not known. TCRdb redid the calling of the 5' RACE reads with MiXCR, one entry per CDR3 protein. The sample lists 350,000 to 500,000 distinct CDR3 sequences; roughly 18% were seen once. Overall study findings and caveats: Pre-infection memory harbored some responding clones, suggesting cross-reactive memory joined. Clones that shrank (day 15 to 85) were balanced CD4/CD8, whereas later expanders leaned CD4+. Clones which contracted sat mainly in CM and EM if CD4+, and in EMRA if CD8+.

The rearrangement links TRBV18 to TRBJ2-7, with a possible D match to TRBD1 (6 bases). Sequencing was carried out using PBMCs or a T cell subset sorted from them (not recorded which). The sequence was obtained from a man between 18 and 35 years old who had mild COVID-19 (a few samples of this study predate the infection). Cell type and time point are not known. The CDR3 sequence is CASSPGHTYEQYV. CDR3 nucleotides: TGTGCCAGCTCACCGGGACATACCTACGAGCAGTACGTC.